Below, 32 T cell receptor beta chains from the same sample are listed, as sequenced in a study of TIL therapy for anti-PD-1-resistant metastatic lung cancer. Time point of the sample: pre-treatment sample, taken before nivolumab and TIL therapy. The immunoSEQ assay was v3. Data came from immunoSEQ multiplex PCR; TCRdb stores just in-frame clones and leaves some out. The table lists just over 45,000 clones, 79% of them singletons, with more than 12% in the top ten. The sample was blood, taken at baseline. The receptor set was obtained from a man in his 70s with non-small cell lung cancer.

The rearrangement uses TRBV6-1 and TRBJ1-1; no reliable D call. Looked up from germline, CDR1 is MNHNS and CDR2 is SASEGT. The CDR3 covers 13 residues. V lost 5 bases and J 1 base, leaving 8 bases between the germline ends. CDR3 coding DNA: TGTGCCAGCAGTCCATTTGGGAACACTGAAGCTTTCTTT. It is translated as CASSPFGNTEAFF.

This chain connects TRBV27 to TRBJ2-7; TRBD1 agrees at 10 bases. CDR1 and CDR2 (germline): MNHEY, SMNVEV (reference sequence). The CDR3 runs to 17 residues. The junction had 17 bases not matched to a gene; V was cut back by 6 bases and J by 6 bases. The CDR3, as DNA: TGTGCCAGCAGGAGCTGGGGTACCGGGACAGGGGAGTTCGAGCAGTACTTC. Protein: CASRSWGTGTGEFEQYF.

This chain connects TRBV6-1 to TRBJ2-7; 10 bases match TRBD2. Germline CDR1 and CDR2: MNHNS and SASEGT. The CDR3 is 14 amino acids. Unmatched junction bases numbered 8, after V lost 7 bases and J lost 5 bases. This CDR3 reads CASTPAGGPDEQYF. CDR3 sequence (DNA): TGTGCCAGCACCCCAGCGGGAGGGCCCGACGAGCAGTACTTC.

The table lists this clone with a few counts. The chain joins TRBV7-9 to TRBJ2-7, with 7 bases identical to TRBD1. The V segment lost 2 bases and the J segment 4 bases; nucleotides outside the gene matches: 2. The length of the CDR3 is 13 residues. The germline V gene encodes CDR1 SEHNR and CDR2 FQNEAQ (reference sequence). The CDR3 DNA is TGTGCCAGCAGCTTAACGGGACAGTACGAGCAGTACTTC. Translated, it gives CASSLTGQYEQYF.

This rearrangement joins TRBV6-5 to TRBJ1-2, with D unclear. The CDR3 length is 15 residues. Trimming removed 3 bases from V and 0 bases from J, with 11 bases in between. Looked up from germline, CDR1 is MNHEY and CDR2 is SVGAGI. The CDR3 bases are TGTGCCAGCAGTTATAGTGGGGAACCTAACTATGGCTACACCTTC. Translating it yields CASSYSGEPNYGYTF.

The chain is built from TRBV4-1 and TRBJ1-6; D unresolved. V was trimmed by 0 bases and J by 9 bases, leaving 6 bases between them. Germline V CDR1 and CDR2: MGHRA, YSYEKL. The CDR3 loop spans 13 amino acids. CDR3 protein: CASSQDEGSPLHF. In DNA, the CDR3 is TGCGCCAGCAGCCAAGATGAGGGTTCACCCCTCCACTTT.

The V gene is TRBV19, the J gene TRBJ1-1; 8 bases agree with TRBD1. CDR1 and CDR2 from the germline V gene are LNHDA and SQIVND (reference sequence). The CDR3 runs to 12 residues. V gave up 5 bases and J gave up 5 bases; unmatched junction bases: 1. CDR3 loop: CASSDRGTEAFF. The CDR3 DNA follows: TGTGCCAGTAGTGACAGGGGTACTGAAGCTTTCTTT. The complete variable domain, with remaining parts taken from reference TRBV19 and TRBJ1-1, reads DGGITQSPKYLFRKEGQNVTLSCEQNLNHDAMYWYRQDPGQGLRLIYYSQIVNDFQKGDIAEGYSVSREKKESFPLTVTSAQKNPTAFYLCASSDRGTEAFFGQGTRLTVV.

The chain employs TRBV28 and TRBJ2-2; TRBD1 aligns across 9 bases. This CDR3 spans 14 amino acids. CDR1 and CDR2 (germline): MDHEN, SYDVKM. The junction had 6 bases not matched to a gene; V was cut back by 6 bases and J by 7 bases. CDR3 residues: CASSSGQGSGELFF. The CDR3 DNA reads TGTGCCAGCAGCTCGGGACAGGGTAGCGGGGAGCTGTTTTTT.

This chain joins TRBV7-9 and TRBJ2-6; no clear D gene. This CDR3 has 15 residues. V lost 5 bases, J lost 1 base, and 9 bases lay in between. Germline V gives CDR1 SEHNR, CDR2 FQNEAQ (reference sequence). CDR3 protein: CASSRLGSGANVLTF. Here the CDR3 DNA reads TGTGCCAGCAGCCGCCTGGGGTCTGGGGCCAACGTCCTGACTTTC.

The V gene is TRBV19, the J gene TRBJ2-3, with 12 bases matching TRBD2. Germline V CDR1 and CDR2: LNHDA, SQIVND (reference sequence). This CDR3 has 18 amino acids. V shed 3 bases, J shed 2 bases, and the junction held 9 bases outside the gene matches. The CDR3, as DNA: TGTGCCAGTAGTATCGCGGGGCTAGCGGGAGGGATCACAGATACGCAGTATTTT. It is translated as CASSIAGLAGGITDTQYF.

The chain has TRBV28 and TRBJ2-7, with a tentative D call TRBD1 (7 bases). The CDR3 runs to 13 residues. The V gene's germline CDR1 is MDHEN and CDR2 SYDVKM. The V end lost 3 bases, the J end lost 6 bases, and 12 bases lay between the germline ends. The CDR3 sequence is CASSFGGGSEQYF. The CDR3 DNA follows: TGTGCCAGCAGTTTTGGAGGGGGCTCCGAGCAGTACTTC.

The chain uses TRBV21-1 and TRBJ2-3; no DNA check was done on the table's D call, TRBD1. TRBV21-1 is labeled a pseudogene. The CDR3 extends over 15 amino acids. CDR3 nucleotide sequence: TGTGCCAGCAGCAAAGGGACAGGGGGCGCAGATACGCAGTATTTT. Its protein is CASSKGTGGADTQYF.

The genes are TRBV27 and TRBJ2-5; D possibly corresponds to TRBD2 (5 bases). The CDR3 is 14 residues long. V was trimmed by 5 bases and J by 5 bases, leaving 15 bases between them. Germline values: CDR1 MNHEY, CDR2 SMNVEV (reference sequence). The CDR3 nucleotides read TGTGCCAGCAGTCAGATCCTGTCGGGGGAGACCCAGTACTTC. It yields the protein CASSQILSGETQYF.

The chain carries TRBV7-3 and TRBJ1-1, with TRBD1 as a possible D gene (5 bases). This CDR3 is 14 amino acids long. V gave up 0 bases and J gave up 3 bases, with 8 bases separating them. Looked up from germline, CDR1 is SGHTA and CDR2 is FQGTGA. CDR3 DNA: TGTGCCAGCAGCTTAACGGCGGGGGACACTGAAGCTTTCTTT. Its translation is CASSLTAGDTEAFF.

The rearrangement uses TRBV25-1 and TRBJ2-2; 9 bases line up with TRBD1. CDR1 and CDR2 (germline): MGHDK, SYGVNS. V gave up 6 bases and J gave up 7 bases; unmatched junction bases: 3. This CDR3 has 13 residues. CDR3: CASRGQGSGELFF. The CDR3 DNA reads TGTGCCAGCAGGGGACAGGGTAGCGGGGAGCTGTTTTTT.

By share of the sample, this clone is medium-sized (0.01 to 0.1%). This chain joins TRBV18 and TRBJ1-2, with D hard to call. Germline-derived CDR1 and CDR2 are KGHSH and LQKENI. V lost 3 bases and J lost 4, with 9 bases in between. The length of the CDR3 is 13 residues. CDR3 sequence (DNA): TGTGCCAGCTCACCGGCAGGCACCTATGGCTACACCTTC. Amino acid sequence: CASSPAGTYGYTF.

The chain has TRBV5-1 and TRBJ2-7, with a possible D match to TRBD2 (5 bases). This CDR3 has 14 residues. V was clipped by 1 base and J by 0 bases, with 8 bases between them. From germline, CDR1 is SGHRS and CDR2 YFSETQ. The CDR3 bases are TGCGCCAGCAGCTTGATAGCGAGCTCCTACGAGCAGTACTTC. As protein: CASSLIASSYEQYF.

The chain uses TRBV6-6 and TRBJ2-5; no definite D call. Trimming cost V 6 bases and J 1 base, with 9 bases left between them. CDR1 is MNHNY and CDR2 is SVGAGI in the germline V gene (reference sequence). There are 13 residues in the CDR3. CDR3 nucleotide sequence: TGTGCCAGCAGAACCCGGACCCAAGAGACCCAGTACTTC. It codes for CASRTRTQETQYF.

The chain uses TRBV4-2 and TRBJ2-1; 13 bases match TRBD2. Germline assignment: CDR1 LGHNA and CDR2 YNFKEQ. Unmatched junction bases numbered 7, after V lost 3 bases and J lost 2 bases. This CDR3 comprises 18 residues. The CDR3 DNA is TGTGCCAGCAGCCACCTATTAGGGACTAGCGGGGCCTACAATGAGCAGTTCTTC. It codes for CASSHLLGTSGAYNEQFF.

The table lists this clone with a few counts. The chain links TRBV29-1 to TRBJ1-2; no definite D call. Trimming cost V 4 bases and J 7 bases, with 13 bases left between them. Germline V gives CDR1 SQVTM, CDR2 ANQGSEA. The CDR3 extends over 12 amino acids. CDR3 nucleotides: TGCAGCGTTGCCCGTGCAGAGGGTGGCTACACCTTC. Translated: CSVARAEGGYTF.

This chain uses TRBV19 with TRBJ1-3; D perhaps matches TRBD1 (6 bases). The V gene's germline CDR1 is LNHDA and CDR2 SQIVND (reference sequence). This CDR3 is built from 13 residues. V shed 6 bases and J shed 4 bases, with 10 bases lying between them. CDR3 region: CASRPGAGNTIYF. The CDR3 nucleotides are TGTGCCAGTAGGCCAGGGGCCGGAAACACCATATATTTT.

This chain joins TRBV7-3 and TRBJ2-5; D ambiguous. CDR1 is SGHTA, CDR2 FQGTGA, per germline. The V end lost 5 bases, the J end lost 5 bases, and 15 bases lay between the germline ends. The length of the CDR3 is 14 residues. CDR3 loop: CASSPRPSWETQYF. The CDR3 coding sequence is TGTGCCAGCAGCCCCCGGCCGTCTTGGGAGACCCAGTACTTC.

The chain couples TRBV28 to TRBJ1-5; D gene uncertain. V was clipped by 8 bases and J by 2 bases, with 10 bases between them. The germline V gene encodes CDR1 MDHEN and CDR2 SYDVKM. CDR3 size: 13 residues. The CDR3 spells CASLPEGNQPQHF. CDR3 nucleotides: TGTGCCAGCCTACCCGAGGGCAATCAGCCCCAGCATTTT. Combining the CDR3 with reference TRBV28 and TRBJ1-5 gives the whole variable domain DVKVTQSSRYLVKRTGEKVFLECVQDMDHENMFWYRQDPGLGLRLIYFSYDVKMKEKGDIPEGYSVSREKKERFSLILESASTNQTSMYLCASLPEGNQPQHFGDGTRLSIL.

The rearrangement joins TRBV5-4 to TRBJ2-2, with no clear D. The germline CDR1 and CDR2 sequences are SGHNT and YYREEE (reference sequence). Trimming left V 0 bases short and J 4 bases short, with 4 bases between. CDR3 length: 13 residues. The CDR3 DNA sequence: TGTGCCAGCAGCTTGGGGAGCACCGGGGAGCTGTTTTTT. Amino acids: CASSLGSTGELFF.

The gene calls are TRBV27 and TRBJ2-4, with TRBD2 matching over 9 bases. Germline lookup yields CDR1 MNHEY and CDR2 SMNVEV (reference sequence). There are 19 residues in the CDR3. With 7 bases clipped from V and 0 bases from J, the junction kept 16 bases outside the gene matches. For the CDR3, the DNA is TGTGCCAGCAACCTTATAGCGGGAGTATTGACTAGAGCCAAAAACATTCAGTACTTC. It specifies CASNLIAGVLTRAKNIQYF.

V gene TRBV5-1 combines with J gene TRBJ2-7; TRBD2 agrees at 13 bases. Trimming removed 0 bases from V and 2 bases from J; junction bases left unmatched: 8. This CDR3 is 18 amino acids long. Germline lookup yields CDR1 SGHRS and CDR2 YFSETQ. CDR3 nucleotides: TGCGCCAGCAGCTTGGGAGGGGCTGGACTAGCGGGAGCCTACGAGCAGTACTTC. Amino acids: CASSLGGAGLAGAYEQYF.

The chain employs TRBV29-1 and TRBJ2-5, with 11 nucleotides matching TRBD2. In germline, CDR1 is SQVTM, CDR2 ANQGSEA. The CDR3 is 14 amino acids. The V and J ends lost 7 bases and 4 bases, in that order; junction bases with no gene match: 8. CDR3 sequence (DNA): TGCAGCGGGGCCCTAGCGGGAGGCGGAGAGACCCAGTACTTC. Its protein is CSGALAGGGETQYF.

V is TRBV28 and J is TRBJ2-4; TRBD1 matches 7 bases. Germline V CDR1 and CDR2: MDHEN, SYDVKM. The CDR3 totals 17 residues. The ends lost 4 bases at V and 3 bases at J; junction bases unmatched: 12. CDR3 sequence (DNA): TGTGCCAGCAGTTCTCCCGGGGCAGGGGGTAGCAAAAACATTCAGTACTTC. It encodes CASSSPGAGGSKNIQYF.

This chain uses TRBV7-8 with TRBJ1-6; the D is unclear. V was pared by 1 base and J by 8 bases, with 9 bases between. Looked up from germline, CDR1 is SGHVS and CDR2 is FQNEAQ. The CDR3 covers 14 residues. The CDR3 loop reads CASSLDPTDSPLHF. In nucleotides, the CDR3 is TGTGCCAGCAGCTTAGACCCTACAGATTCACCCCTCCACTTT.

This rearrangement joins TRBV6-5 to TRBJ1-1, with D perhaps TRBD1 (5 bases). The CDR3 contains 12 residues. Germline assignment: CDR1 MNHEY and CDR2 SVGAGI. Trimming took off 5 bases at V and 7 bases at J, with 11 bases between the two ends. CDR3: CASSPQRGEAFF. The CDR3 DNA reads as TGTGCCAGCAGTCCCCAGAGGGGTGAAGCTTTCTTT.

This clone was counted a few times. CDR3: CASSRAGSSYNEQFF. DNA of the CDR3: TGTGCCAGCAGCCGAGCGGGTAGCTCCTACAATGAGCAGTTCTTC. This chain joins TRBV7-2 and TRBJ2-1; D is possibly TRBD2 (6 bases). Trimming stripped 5 bases from V and 0 bases from J, with 11 bases between. CDR3 length: 15 amino acids. CDR1 is SGHTA and CDR2 is FQGNSA in the germline V gene.

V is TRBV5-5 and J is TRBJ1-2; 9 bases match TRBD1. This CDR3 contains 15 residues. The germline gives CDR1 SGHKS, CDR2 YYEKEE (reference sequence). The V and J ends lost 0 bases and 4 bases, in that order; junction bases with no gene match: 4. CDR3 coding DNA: TGTGCCAGCAGCTTGGGAGTGGACAGGGGCTATGGCTACACCTTC. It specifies CASSLGVDRGYGYTF.